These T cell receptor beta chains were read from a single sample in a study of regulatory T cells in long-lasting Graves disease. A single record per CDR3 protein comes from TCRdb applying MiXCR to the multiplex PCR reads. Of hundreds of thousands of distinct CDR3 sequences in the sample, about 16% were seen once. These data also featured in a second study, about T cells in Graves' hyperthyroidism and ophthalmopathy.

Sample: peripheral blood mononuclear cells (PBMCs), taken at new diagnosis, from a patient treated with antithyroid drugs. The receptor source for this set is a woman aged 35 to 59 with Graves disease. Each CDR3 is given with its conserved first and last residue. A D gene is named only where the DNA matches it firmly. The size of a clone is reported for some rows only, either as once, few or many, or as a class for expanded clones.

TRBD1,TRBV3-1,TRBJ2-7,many,CASSPGQPYEQYF,TGTGCCAGCAGCCCGGGACAGCCTTACGAGCAGTACTTC
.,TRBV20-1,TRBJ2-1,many,CSARDPATGSYNEQFF,TGCAGTGCTAGAGATCCAGCGACAGGCTCCTACAATGAGCAGTTCTTC
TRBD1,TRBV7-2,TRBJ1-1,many,CASRGTGALTEAFF,TGTGCCAGCAGGGGGACAGGGGCCTTGACTGAAGCTTTCTTT
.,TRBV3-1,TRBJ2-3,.,CASSQDSADTQYF,TGTGCCAGCAGCCAAGATTCTGCAGATACGCAGTATTTT
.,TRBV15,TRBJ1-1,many,CATSRTDGAYGAFF,TGTGCCACCAGCAGAACGGACGGAGCGTATGGAGCTTTCTTT
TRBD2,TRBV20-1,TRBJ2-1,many,CSAAERGVIYNEQFF,TGCAGTGCTGCAGAGCGGGGGGTTATTTACAATGAGCAGTTCTTC
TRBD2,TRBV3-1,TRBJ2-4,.,CASSPKMGLVDIQYF,TGTGCCAGCAGCCCCAAGATGGGACTAGTTGACATTCAGTACTTC
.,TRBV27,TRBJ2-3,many,CASSRTTVTDTQYF,TGTGCCAGCAGTCGGACGACAGTCACAGATACGCAGTATTTT
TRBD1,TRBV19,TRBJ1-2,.,CASRTRDSSRYTF,TGTGCCAGTAGAACCCGGGACAGTTCTCGCTACACCTTC
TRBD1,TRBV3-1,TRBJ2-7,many,CASSPTGVITYEQYF,TGTGCCAGCAGCCCCACAGGGGTAATCACCTACGAGCAGTACTTC
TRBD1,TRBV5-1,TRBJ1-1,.,CASGQGGQGGTEAFF,TGCGCCAGCGGACAGGGGGGGCAGGGCGGCACTGAAGCTTTCTTT
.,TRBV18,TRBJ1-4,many,CASSPGAGLSEKLFF,TGTGCCAGCTCACCGGGGGCAGGGCTAAGCGAAAAACTGTTTTTT
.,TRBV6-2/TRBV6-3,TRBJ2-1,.,CASSEAGTATGRFF,TGTGCCAGCAGTGAAGCTGGGACCGCTACCGGGCGGTTCTTC
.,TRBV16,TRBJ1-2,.,CASQPGGGYTF,TGTGCCAGCCAGCCGGGAGGGGGCTACACCTTC
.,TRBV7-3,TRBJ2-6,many,CASSSANAFLSGANVLTF,TGTGCCAGCAGCTCAGCCAACGCCTTTCTGTCTGGGGCCAACGTCCTGACTTTC
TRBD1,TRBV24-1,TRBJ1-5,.,CAIQQQGADNQPQHF,TGTGCCATCCAACAACAGGGGGCGGATAATCAGCCCCAGCATTTT
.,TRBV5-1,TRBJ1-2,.,CASSWTQGYGYTF,TGCGCCAGCAGCTGGACACAGGGATATGGCTACACCTTC
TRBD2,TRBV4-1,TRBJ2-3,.,CASSRYLISGGAGTDTQYF,TGCGCCAGCAGCCGATATCTGATTAGCGGGGGGGCCGGGACAGATACGCAGTATTTT
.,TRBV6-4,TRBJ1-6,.,CASSARVGNSPLHF,TGTGCCAGCAGTGCGCGGGTCGGAAATTCACCCCTCCACTTT
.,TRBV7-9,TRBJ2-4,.,CASSSAYIQYF,TGTGCCAGTTCCTCCGCTTACATTCAGTACTTC
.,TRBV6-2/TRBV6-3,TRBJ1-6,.,CASSPKAPVNSPLHF,TGTGCCAGCAGCCCAAAAGCCCCAGTAAATTCACCCCTCCACTTT
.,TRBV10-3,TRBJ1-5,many,CAISDGSNQPQHF,TGTGCCATCAGTGACGGGAGCAATCAGCCCCAGCATTTT
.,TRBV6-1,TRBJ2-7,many,CASLRASYEQYF,TGTGCCAGCTTAAGGGCTTCCTACGAGCAGTACTTC
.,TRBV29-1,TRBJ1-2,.,CSSLVSYGYTF,TGCAGCTCCCTTGTCAGCTATGGCTACACCTTC
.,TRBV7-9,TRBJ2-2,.,CASSLGQGPGELFF,TGTGCCAGCAGCTTAGGGCAAGGGCCCGGGGAGCTGTTTTTT
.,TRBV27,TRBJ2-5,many,CASKGREFQETQYF,TGTGCCAGCAAAGGCAGGGAGTTTCAAGAGACCCAGTACTTC
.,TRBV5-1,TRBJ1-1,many,CASSPWGQYEAFF,TGCGCCAGCAGCCCTTGGGGGCAGTATGAAGCTTTCTTT
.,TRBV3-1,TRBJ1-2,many,CASSQRSGLGDYGYTF,TGTGCCAGCAGCCAGAGGAGCGGGCTCGGAGACTATGGCTACACCTTC
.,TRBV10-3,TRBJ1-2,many,CAISEGPTNYGYTF,TGTGCCATCAGTGAGGGGCCTACTAACTATGGCTACACCTTC
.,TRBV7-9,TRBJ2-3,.,CASSPRLNTDTQYF,TGTGCCAGCAGCCCCCGACTGAACACAGATACGCAGTATTTT
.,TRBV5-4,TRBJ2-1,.,CASSIGLYNEQFF,TGTGCCAGTAGTATAGGTCTCTACAATGAGCAGTTCTTC
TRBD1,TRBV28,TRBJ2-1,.,CASSLPGTGTSGEQFF,TGTGCCAGCAGTCTCCCCGGGACAGGGACTTCGGGTGAGCAGTTCTTC
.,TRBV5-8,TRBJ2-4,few,CASSPGSGGAKNIQYF,TGTGCCAGCAGCCCCGGGAGTGGGGGAGCCAAAAACATTCAGTACTTC
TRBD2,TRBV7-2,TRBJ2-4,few,CASSLVGSGGAAKNIQYF,TGTGCCAGCAGCTTAGTAGGTAGCGGGGGGGCTGCCAAAAACATTCAGTACTTC
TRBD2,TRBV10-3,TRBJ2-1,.,CAIRVAGGSYNEQFF,TGTGCCATCAGAGTAGCGGGGGGATCCTACAATGAGCAGTTCTTC
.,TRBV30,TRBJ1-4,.,CAWARGFGNEKLFF,TGTGCCTGGGCCCGGGGGTTTGGTAATGAAAAACTGTTTTTT
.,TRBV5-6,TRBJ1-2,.,CASSRVFPGHDGYTF,TGTGCCAGCAGCCGGGTCTTCCCGGGTCACGATGGCTACACCTTC
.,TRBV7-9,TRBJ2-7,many,CASSARDSLYEQYF,TGTGCCAGCAGCGCACGGGACTCCCTCTACGAGCAGTACTTC
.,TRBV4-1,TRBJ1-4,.,CASSQAFNEVEKLFF,TGCGCCAGCAGCCAAGCATTTAACGAGGTGGAAAAACTGTTTTTT
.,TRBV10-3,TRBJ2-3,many,CAISEAGPGVTDTQYF,TGTGCCATCAGTGAGGCTGGGCCAGGGGTGACAGATACGCAGTATTTT
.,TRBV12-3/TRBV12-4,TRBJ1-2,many,CASGPPEGYTF,TGTGCCAGCGGCCCGCCCGAAGGCTACACCTTC
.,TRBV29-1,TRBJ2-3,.,CSVRIGSTDTQYF,TGCAGCGTCCGCATAGGGAGCACAGATACGCAGTATTTT
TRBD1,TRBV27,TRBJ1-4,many,CASSLSRQGITNEKLFF,TGTGCCAGCAGTTTATCGAGACAGGGGATCACTAATGAAAAACTGTTTTTT
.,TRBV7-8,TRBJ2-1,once,CASSLEVGWSYNEQFF,TGTGCCAGCAGCTTAGAGGTGGGGTGGTCCTACAATGAGCAGTTCTTC
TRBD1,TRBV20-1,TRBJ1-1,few,CSASQGAAFTEAFF,TGCAGTGCTTCACAGGGGGCTGCCTTCACTGAAGCTTTCTTT
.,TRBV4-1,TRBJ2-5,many,CASSQYGTGETQYF,TGCGCCAGCAGCCAGTATGGGACCGGAGAGACCCAGTACTTC
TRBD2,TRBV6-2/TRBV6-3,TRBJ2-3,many,CASRPSGGSSTDTQYF,TGTGCCAGCAGACCTAGCGGGGGGTCTAGCACAGATACGCAGTATTTT
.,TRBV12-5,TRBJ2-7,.,CASGLPRQEDSSYEQYF,TGTGCTAGTGGTTTGCCACGACAGGAGGACAGCTCCTACGAGCAGTACTTC
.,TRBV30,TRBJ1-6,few,CAWSVFGGSSYNSPLHF,TGTGCCTGGAGTGTATTCGGGGGAAGCTCCTATAATTCACCCCTCCACTTT
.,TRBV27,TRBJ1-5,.,CASSFSERAGPQHF,TGTGCCAGCAGTTTCTCGGAGAGGGCCGGGCCCCAGCATTTT
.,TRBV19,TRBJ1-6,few,CASSMVSNVSPLHF,TGTGCCAGTAGTATGGTCAGCAACGTCTCACCCCTCCACTTT
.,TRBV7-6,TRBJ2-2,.,CASSLATGYANTGELFF,TGTGCCAGCAGCTTAGCGACAGGATACGCGAACACCGGGGAGCTGTTTTTT
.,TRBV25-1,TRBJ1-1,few,CASSETTAGGTEAFF,TGTGCCAGCAGTGAAACGACGGCGGGAGGCACTGAAGCTTTCTTT
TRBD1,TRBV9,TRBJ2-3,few,CASSPGTGFGITTSRDTDTQYF,TGTGCCAGCAGCCCCGGGACAGGGTTTGGTATTACGACCTCCCGGGACACAGATACGCAGTATTTT
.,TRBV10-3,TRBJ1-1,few,CAISDRLNTEAFF,TGTGCCATCAGTGACAGGTTGAACACTGAAGCTTTCTTT
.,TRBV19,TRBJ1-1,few,CASSIGGSSSTEAFF,TGTGCCAGTAGTATAGGGGGGAGCTCGAGCACTGAAGCTTTCTTT
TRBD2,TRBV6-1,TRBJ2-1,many,CASSDRSGGANEQFF,TGTGCCAGCAGTGATAGAAGCGGGGGGGCCAATGAGCAGTTCTTC
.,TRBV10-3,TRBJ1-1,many,CAISGGTVGNTEAFF,TGTGCCATCAGTGGGGGAACGGTAGGGAACACTGAAGCTTTCTTT
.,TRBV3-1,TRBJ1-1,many,CASSQSGRLETEAFF,TGTGCCAGCAGCCAGTCGGGGAGGCTCGAAACTGAAGCTTTCTTT
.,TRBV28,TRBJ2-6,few,CASRPRGSGANVLTF,TGTGCCAGCAGACCCAGGGGCTCTGGGGCCAACGTCCTGACTTTC